This is a list of T cell receptor beta chains from one sample in a study of T cells in Graves' hyperthyroidism and ophthalmopathy. A single record per CDR3 protein comes from TCRdb applying MiXCR to the multiplex PCR reads. This sample carries under 400,000 distinct CDR3 sequences, roughly 20% of them seen once, and the ten largest clones take 15% to 17%. Material for sequencing was blood. All receptors derive from a woman aged 40 to 49 with Graves' ophthalmopathy. Each CDR3 is given with its conserved first and last residue. The D gene is left open where the match is weak. Only some rows state a clone size, as once, few, many or a class for expanded clones.

V gene	J gene	clone size	D gene	CDR3 protein	CDR3 DNA
TRBV6-2/TRBV6-3	TRBJ1-1	.	TRBD1	CASRRGQGYMNTEAFF	TGTGCCAGCAGACGCGGACAGGGGTATATGAACACTGAAGCTTTCTTT
TRBV6-2/TRBV6-3	TRBJ1-2	.	.	CASRGRRNYGYTF	TGTGCCAGCAGAGGCCGACGGAACTATGGCTACACCTTC
TRBV28	TRBJ1-1	many	.	CASSSRKGGDTEAFF	TGTGCCAGCAGCTCGAGGAAGGGGGGGGACACTGAAGCTTTCTTT
TRBV20-1	TRBJ2-2	many	.	CSARWGRGRSVTGELFF	TGCAGTGCTAGGTGGGGCCGGGGGAGATCGGTCACCGGGGAGCTGTTTTTT
TRBV27	TRBJ2-7	.	.	CASRYQSSYEQYF	TGTGCCAGCCGTTACCAGAGTTCCTACGAGCAGTACTTC
TRBV4-3	TRBJ1-3	many	.	CASSRLGQEANTIYF	TGCGCCAGCAGCCGCCTGGGTCAGGAGGCCAACACCATATATTTT
TRBV20-1	TRBJ1-1	many	.	CSARLTPSRDTEAFF	TGCAGTGCTAGATTAACCCCTTCTCGTGACACTGAAGCTTTCTTT
TRBV6-5	TRBJ1-2	many	.	CASSSPRGGANGYTF	TGTGCCAGCAGTTCCCCCCGAGGGGGGGCGAATGGCTACACCTTC
TRBV30	TRBJ1-1	many	.	CAYRSGEDTEAFF	TGTGCCTATCGTTCAGGAGAAGACACTGAAGCTTTCTTT
TRBV27	TRBJ1-1	.	.	CASGLREDTEAFF	TGTGCCAGCGGACTCCGGGAAGACACTGAAGCTTTCTTT
TRBV7-3	TRBJ2-2	many	.	CASSLGAGVGELFF	TGTGCCAGCAGCCTGGGGGCAGGGGTCGGGGAGCTGTTTTTT
TRBV27	TRBJ2-7	.	TRBD2	CASSLSELAGYSYEQYF	TGTGCCAGCAGTTTATCGGAGCTAGCGGGGTACTCCTACGAGCAGTACTTC
TRBV9	TRBJ1-2	many	.	CASSGEWGSRYGYTF	TGTGCCAGCAGCGGCGAGTGGGGGAGTCGCTATGGCTACACCTTC
TRBV20-1	TRBJ1-1	many	.	CSASSPASEAFF	TGCAGTGCTAGTAGTCCCGCGTCTGAAGCTTTCTTT
TRBV11-2	TRBJ1-2	many	.	CASRQPGHGFNYGYTF	TGTGCCAGCAGACAACCGGGACACGGATTTAACTATGGCTACACCTTC
TRBV30	TRBJ1-5	many	.	CAWRAGDQPQHF	TGTGCCTGGAGAGCAGGGGATCAGCCCCAGCATTTT
TRBV6-1	TRBJ2-2	.	TRBD2	CASSPGLAGQAGELFF	TGTGCCAGCAGTCCGGGACTAGCGGGACAAGCCGGGGAGCTGTTTTTT
TRBV9	TRBJ2-7	many	.	CASSVSGGGSEQYF	TGTGCCAGCAGCGTCTCCGGAGGTGGATCCGAGCAGTACTTC
TRBV5-5	TRBJ2-6	.	.	CASSFDAAGANVLTF	TGTGCCAGCAGCTTTGATGCGGCGGGGGCCAACGTCCTGACTTTC
TRBV19	TRBJ1-2	many	TRBD1	CASCGTVAGSVYGYTF	TGTGCCAGCTGCGGGACAGTAGCGGGGAGTGTCTATGGCTACACCTTC
TRBV19	TRBJ2-4	many	.	CASSSNSAGLTKNIQYF	TGTGCCAGCAGTAGCAATTCGGCAGGTTTGACCAAAAACATTCAGTACTTC
TRBV28	TRBJ1-2	few	.	CASSFTREGVYGYTF	TGTGCCAGCAGCTTCACACGGGAGGGAGTATATGGCTACACCTTC
TRBV11-2	TRBJ1-1	many	TRBD1	CASSLETGGKEAFF	TGTGCCAGCAGCTTAGAGACAGGGGGCAAGGAAGCTTTCTTT
TRBV7-9	TRBJ2-5	.	TRBD2	CASSLVSSAGGETQYF	TGTGCCAGCAGCTTAGTTTCTTCGGCGGGAGGAGAGACCCAGTACTTC
TRBV12-3/TRBV12-4	TRBJ1-1	.	TRBD1	CASGDRINTEAFF	TGTGCCAGCGGGGACAGGATAAACACTGAAGCTTTCTTT
TRBV6-1	TRBJ1-6	once	.	CASRPRTDSPLHF	TGTGCCAGCAGGCCTCGGACCGATTCACCCCTCCACTTT
TRBV5-1	TRBJ1-1	many	TRBD1	CASSWETRGRGTEAFF	TGCGCCAGCAGCTGGGAGACCAGGGGGCGCGGCACTGAAGCTTTCTTT
TRBV12-3/TRBV12-4	TRBJ1-5	many	.	CASTYLRGGVHQPQHF	TGTGCCAGCACCTACCTAAGGGGGGGGGTGCATCAGCCCCAGCATTTT
TRBV19	TRBJ2-7	many	.	CASSRGPASYEQYF	TGTGCCAGTAGCCGGGGACCCGCCTCCTACGAGCAGTACTTC
TRBV7-9	TRBJ2-6	many	.	CASSLVGFRSGANVLTF	TGTGCCAGCAGCTTAGTTGGGTTTCGATCTGGGGCCAACGTCCTGACTTTC
TRBV11-2	TRBJ2-5	.	.	CASSPPGGGANQETQYF	TGTGCCAGCAGCCCGCCTGGGGGGGGCGCCAACCAAGAGACCCAGTACTTC
TRBV7-2	TRBJ2-7	.	.	CASSPGRGAEQYF	TGTGCCAGCAGCCCCGGACGGGGAGCCGAGCAGTACTTC
TRBV28	TRBJ1-6	many	TRBD1	CASGQGGDGYSPLHF	TGTGCCAGCGGACAGGGCGGTGATGGTTATTCACCCCTCCACTTT
TRBV10-2	TRBJ2-7	.	.	CASSEQTYEQYF	TGCGCCAGCAGTGAGCAAACCTACGAGCAGTACTTC
TRBV27	TRBJ1-2	many	.	CASSLLTGLPNTF	TGTGCCAGCAGTCTTCTTACAGGGCTCCCGAACACCTTC
TRBV28	TRBJ2-7	many	TRBD2	CASSLLGGSSEQYF	TGTGCCAGCAGTTTACTAGGCGGGAGTAGCGAGCAGTACTTC
TRBV13	TRBJ2-7	many	.	CASSLVQSYEQYF	TGTGCCAGCAGCTTAGTCCAATCCTACGAGCAGTACTTC
TRBV10-3	TRBJ1-5	many	TRBD1	CAISPGTGLNQPQHF	TGTGCCATCAGTCCCGGGACAGGTCTCAATCAGCCCCAGCATTTT
TRBV27	TRBJ1-2	.	TRBD1	CASSLLGQGAPGANYGYTF	TGTGCCAGCAGTTTATTGGGACAGGGGGCGCCGGGGGCTAACTATGGCTACACCTTC
TRBV2	TRBJ1-2	few	.	CASSVNQGRGYGYTF	TGTGCCAGCAGTGTCAATCAAGGTAGAGGGTATGGCTACACCTTC
TRBV6-4	TRBJ2-7	many	TRBD2	CASSPGLAGIYYYEQYF	TGTGCCAGCAGTCCGGGACTAGCGGGAATCTACTACTACGAGCAGTACTTC
TRBV12-3/TRBV12-4	TRBJ1-2	.	.	CASSSDSLSYTF	TGTGCCAGCAGTTCGGACAGCTTGAGCTACACCTTC
TRBV5-5	TRBJ2-7	many	TRBD2	CASSLVGSGGRYEQYF	TGTGCCAGCAGCTTGGTGGGATCGGGAGGACGCTACGAGCAGTACTTC
TRBV30	TRBJ2-5	many	.	CAWSGNGMETQYF	TGTGCCTGGAGCGGGAACGGGATGGAGACCCAGTACTTC
TRBV30	TRBJ2-7	many	.	CAGSQEGPYEQYF	TGTGCCGGATCTCAGGAGGGCCCCTACGAGCAGTACTTC
TRBV6-1	TRBJ1-3	many	.	CASSEASDSGNTIYF	TGTGCCAGCAGTGAAGCGTCCGACTCTGGAAACACCATATATTTT
TRBV6-1	TRBJ2-5	.	.	CASSAGWLEETQYF	TGTGCCAGCAGTGCAGGGTGGTTGGAGGAGACCCAGTACTTC